A selection of T cell receptor beta chains follows, all from one sample in a study of control samples from healthy donors and cancer patients. Here immunoSEQ multiplex PCR was the method, and the copy in TCRdb shows in-frame clones only, minus some. The sample records 170,000 or so clones, 75% to 95% being singletons. Specimen: blood. The receptors come from a woman in her 40s in good health. The CDR3 runs from the conserved cysteine through the conserved F or W. The D gene is left open where the match is weak. The listing skips clone size in some rows; elsewhere it reads once, few, many or a size class.

CDR3nt | CDR3aa | j_gene | v_gene | abundance | d_gene
TGTGCCAGCAGCTATTTAACAGGGTCCGGGGAGCTGTTTTTT | CASSYLTGSGELFF | TRBJ2-2 | TRBV5-6 | - | -
TGTGCCAGCGTAAGGGGCACTGAAGCTTTCTTT | CASVRGTEAFF | TRBJ1-1 | TRBV9 | - | -
TGTGCCAGCAGCTTAGATAGGGGAAAACTGTTTTTT | CASSLDRGKLFF | TRBJ1-4 | TRBV7-9 | - | -
TGTGCCAGTAGCGACAGGAACACAGATACGCAGTATTTT | CASSDRNTDTQYF | TRBJ2-3 | TRBV19 | - | -
TGTGCCAGCAGTCCCCAGATAACAGGGTCCTACGAGCAGTACTTC | CASSPQITGSYEQYF | TRBJ2-7 | TRBV6-2/TRBV6-3 | - | -
TGCGCCAGCAGTCCAAGACAGCAGTATAGCTCCTACAATGAGCAGTTCTTC | CASSPRQQYSSYNEQFF | TRBJ2-1 | TRBV23-1 | - | -
TGCGCCAGCAGCCAAACTTTCACGAGCAATCAGCCCCAGCATTTT | CASSQTFTSNQPQHF | TRBJ1-5 | TRBV4-1 | - | -
TGTGCCAGCAGCTTAGGACTAGCGAGCTCCTACGAGCAGTACTTC | CASSLGLASSYEQYF | TRBJ2-7 | TRBV13 | - | TRBD2
TGTGCCAGCAAGTCCTGGGATAACTATGGCTACACCTTC | CASKSWDNYGYTF | TRBJ1-2 | TRBV2 | - | -
TGTGCCAGCAGTGACCCCGGGTCGCCTGGACAGGGAAAACAGCCCCAGCATTTT | CASSDPGSPGQGKQPQHF | TRBJ1-5 | TRBV2 | few | TRBD1
TGTGCCAGAAGCTTAGGGCAGGGATACTCACCCCTCCACTTT | CARSLGQGYSPLHF | TRBJ1-6 | TRBV5-3 | - | -
TGCGCCAGCGGCCACGGGCGGGGCCCCCCCAATGAGCAGTTCTTC | CASGHGRGPPNEQFF | TRBJ2-1 | TRBV5-1 | - | -
TGTGCTAGTGGTTTGGAAGACAGGTTCCACGAGCAGTACTTC | CASGLEDRFHEQYF | TRBJ2-7 | TRBV12-5 | - | -
TGTGCCAGCAGCGAAAGGAATTCACCCCTCCACTTT | CASSERNSPLHF | TRBJ1-6 | TRBV7-8 | - | -
TGTGCCAGCAGTTACTCGACGGGACTGAGGTCGTATGAAGCTTTCTTT | CASSYSTGLRSYEAFF | TRBJ1-1 | TRBV6-5 | - | -
TGTGCCAGCAGTTACTCGAAGGTGAACACTGAAGCTTTCTTT | CASSYSKVNTEAFF | TRBJ1-1 | TRBV6-6 | - | -
TGTGCCAGCAGTGTGGTGGGGACTGAAGCTTTCTTT | CASSVVGTEAFF | TRBJ1-1 | TRBV2 | once | -
TGTGCCATCAGTGATCTTGACAGGGAGGGAACTGAAGCTTTCTTT | CAISDLDREGTEAFF | TRBJ1-1 | TRBV10-3 | - | TRBD1
TGTGCCAGCAGCCATTTAGCGCCTAATGAGCAGTTCTTC | CASSHLAPNEQFF | TRBJ2-1 | TRBV3-1/TRBV3-2 | - | -
TGCGCCAGCAGCCGCCTGACAGAGAACACTGAAGCTTTCTTT | CASSRLTENTEAFF | TRBJ1-1 | TRBV5-1 | - | -
TGTGCCAGCAGTTACGCGGGGGAGCTGTTTTTT | CASSYAGELFF | TRBJ2-2 | TRBV6-5 | - | -
TGTGCCACCAGCAGAGATCGGACAGCCTTCTATGGCTACACCTTC | CATSRDRTAFYGYTF | TRBJ1-2 | TRBV15 | - | -
TGTGCCATCAGTGAACTAGCGGGGGGGACCGGGGAGCTGTTTTTT | CAISELAGGTGELFF | TRBJ2-2 | TRBV10-3 | - | TRBD2
TGTGCCAGCAGTAACGACAGGGATATAAGTACCGGGGAGCTGTTTTTT | CASSNDRDISTGELFF | TRBJ2-2 | TRBV2 | - | TRBD1
TGTGCCAGTAGTATATACCCCCGGGTTGGAGGCTACACCTTC | CASSIYPRVGGYTF | TRBJ1-2 | TRBV19 | - | -
TGTGCCAGCGGCTATGCCTACGAGCAGTACTTC | CASGYAYEQYF | TRBJ2-7 | TRBV6-5 | - | -
TGTGCCAGCAGTTTTCGGGGTGCAGATACGCAGTATTTT | CASSFRGADTQYF | TRBJ2-3 | TRBV12-3/TRBV12-4 | - | -
TGTGCCAGCAGTCCTTCACAGGGGGCGCTTGTCAATGAGCAGTTCTTC | CASSPSQGALVNEQFF | TRBJ2-1 | TRBV7-9 | - | TRBD1